These 5 T cell receptor beta chains came from one sample sequenced in a study of blood T cell repertoires in COVID-19 (dated by TCRdb to the early 2020s). The protocol used for the library was the immunoSEQ multiplex PCR assay. Here the immuneACCESS table is served through TCRdb, limited to in-frame sequences with V and J called. Missing clones are a known gap in these copies; in checked studies unresolved V genes cover under half, and the rest lacks a known reason. This sample has a few hundred thousand clones in its table, and 75% to 90% of those were observed once. Of the sample, over 5% falls within the top ten clones. The sequenced sample consisted of peripheral blood. The receptors were gathered from a woman in her fifties or sixties with COVID-19, enrolled during active disease.

The chain combines TRBV6-5 with TRBJ2-1, with a tentative D call TRBD1 (6 bases). The V gene's germline CDR1 is MNHEY and CDR2 SVGAGI. The CDR3 spans 15 residues. Trimming took off 7 bases at V and 5 bases at J, with 18 bases between the two ends. CDR3 sequence: CASTTGSTSNNEQFF. The CDR3 nucleotides read TGTGCCAGCACAACAGGGTCGACTTCCAACAATGAGCAGTTCTTC.

The chain carries TRBV19 and TRBJ2-7, with 9 bases lining up with TRBD2. V gave up 7 bases and J gave up 3 bases; unmatched junction bases: 7. In germline, CDR1 is LNHDA, CDR2 SQIVND (reference sequence). This CDR3 contains 14 residues. In nucleotides, the CDR3 is TGTGCCAGTAATCAACGGACTAGCGACTACGAGCAGTACTTC. Amino acids: CASNQRTSDYEQYF. Drawing the rest from reference TRBV19 and TRBJ2-7, the complete variable domain is DGGITQSPKYLFRKEGQNVTLSCEQNLNHDAMYWYRQDPGQGLRLIYYSQIVNDFQKGDIAEGYSVSREKKESFPLTVTSAQKNPTAFYLCASNQRTSDYEQYFGPGTRLTVT.

The chain employs TRBV30 and TRBJ1-5; D gene ambiguous. Germline CDR1 GTSNPN, CDR2 SVGIG (reference sequence). Trimming shortened V by 2 bases and J by 0 bases, and 14 bases separated the two germline ends. CDR3 length: 16 amino acids. The CDR3 is CAWSSSTGFSNQPQHF. As DNA, the CDR3 is TGTGCCTGGAGTTCTTCAACGGGATTTAGCAATCAGCCCCAGCATTTT.

The chain joins TRBV27 to TRBJ1-1, with D possibly being TRBD1 (5 bases). The V gene's germline CDR1 is MNHEY and CDR2 SMNVEV (reference sequence). The CDR3 has 15 residues. V dropped 5 bases and J dropped 8 bases, with 21 bases sitting between them. CDR3 residues: CASSLEGLFLGEAFF. CDR3 nucleotides: TGTGCCAGCAGTCTTGAGGGACTTTTTTTGGGGGAAGCTTTCTTT.

The V gene is TRBV6-6, the J gene TRBJ2-1; 10 nucleotides match TRBD2. The germline gives CDR1 MNHNY, CDR2 SVGAGI (reference sequence). V gave up 6 bases and J gave up 3 bases; unmatched junction bases: 5. The CDR3 extends over 15 amino acids. The CDR3 DNA follows: TGTGCCAGCAGAACCGGGACTAGCGACTACAATGAGCAGTTCTTC. Its translation is CASRTGTSDYNEQFF.